This is a list of T cell receptor beta chains from one sample in a study of blood T cell repertoires in COVID-19. Assay used: immunoSEQ multiplex PCR; TCRdb lists only in-frame clones, some missing. The table includes 390,000 or so clones, over 80% detected once. The specimen was PBMCs or T cells enriched from blood (not recorded which). The receptors here all came from a woman between 45 and 65 years old who had recovered from COVID-19. The CDR3 runs from the conserved cysteine through the conserved F or W. A D gene is named only where the DNA matches it firmly. Clone size is not always given. Where it is, it says once, few, many or a class for expanded clones.

V gene	J gene	D gene	clone size	CDR3 DNA	CDR3 protein
TRBV4-1	TRBJ1-1	-	once	TGCGCCAGCAGCCACGGTTTAAGGGAGGGGACTGAAGCTTTCTTT	CASSHGLREGTEAFF
TRBV19	TRBJ1-1	TRBD1	-	TGTGCCAGTAGCCACCCCATTTCAGGGGGTGTGAACACTGAAGCTTTCTTT	CASSHPISGGVNTEAFF
TRBV5-4	TRBJ2-2	-	-	TGTGCCAGCAGCTTGAGGGCGTCGGGAAACGCGAACACCGGGGAGCTGTTTTTT	CASSLRASGNANTGELFF
TRBV4-1	TRBJ2-2	-	once	TGCGCCAGCAGTTTACCCCGGCTAGATGGCACCGGGGAGCTGTTTTTT	CASSLPRLDGTGELFF
TRBV3-1/TRBV3-2	TRBJ1-3	-	-	TGTGCCAGCAGCCAAGGTTTTTGGGAGGGGATACACTCTGGAAACACCATATATTTT	CASSQGFWEGIHSGNTIYF
TRBV19	TRBJ1-5	-	-	TGTGCCAGTAAGGAGATTAGCAATCAGCCCCAGCATTTT	CASKEISNQPQHF
TRBV6-6	TRBJ1-6	-	once	TGTGCCAGCACCAAGACACCGAGCTCCTATAATTCACCCCTCCACTTT	CASTKTPSSYNSPLHF
TRBV5-6	TRBJ1-5	TRBD1	-	TGTGCCAGCAGTACAGGGGGCTCTTTTAGCAATCAGCCCCAGCATTTT	CASSTGGSFSNQPQHF
TRBV4-1	TRBJ1-3	-	-	TGCGCCAGCAGCCAAGCGGGGATCCCTGGAAACACCATATATTTT	CASSQAGIPGNTIYF
TRBV9	TRBJ1-2	-	-	TGTGCCAGCAGCCTCGGGGAGTACGGCTACACCTTC	CASSLGEYGYTF
TRBV4-3	TRBJ1-5	-	-	TGCGCCAGCAGCCAAGAACCGACAAACCCATATCAGCCCCAGCATTTT	CASSQEPTNPYQPQHF
TRBV5-5	TRBJ1-2	-	-	TGTGCCAGCAGCTTATCGGCAGGGCCCAACTATGGCTACACCTTC	CASSLSAGPNYGYTF
TRBV5-6	TRBJ1-1	TRBD1	-	TGTGCCAGCAGCCGGAGGGACAGTTTGAACACTGAAGCTTTCTTT	CASSRRDSLNTEAFF
TRBV11-2	TRBJ2-7	-	-	TGTGCCAGCAGATACATAAGCTACGAGCAGTACTTC	CASRYISYEQYF
TRBV6-5	TRBJ1-6	-	-	TGTGCCAGCAGTCCCGGGGGTCCCTCTTCACCCCTCCACTTT	CASSPGGPSSPLHF
TRBV4-2	TRBJ2-7	TRBD2	-	TGTGCCAGCAGCCAAGATAACAGCGGGGGCTCCTACGAGCAGTACTTC	CASSQDNSGGSYEQYF
TRBV7-9	TRBJ1-3	TRBD1	-	TGTGCCAGCAGCTTAGGAGGAGGGACAGGGGCCCTCTCTGGAAACACCATATATTTT	CASSLGGGTGALSGNTIYF
TRBV13	TRBJ1-6	TRBD1	-	TGTGCCAGCAGCTTAAGGGGGCGGAATTCACCCCTCCACTTT	CASSLRGRNSPLHF
TRBV7-2	TRBJ1-1	-	-	TGTGCCAGCAGCTTAGAAGCGGGGAGGCCTGCGGCTTTCTTT	CASSLEAGRPAAFF
TRBV19	TRBJ2-7	-	-	TGTGCCAGTAGTAGCACACCGTCCTACGAGCAGTACTTC	CASSSTPSYEQYF
TRBV4-1	TRBJ1-2	-	-	TGCGCCAGCAGCCAAGACAGAATGTCAGGGGAGCCAGCTAACTATGGCTACACCTTC	CASSQDRMSGEPANYGYTF
TRBV10-3	TRBJ1-3	-	-	TGTGCCATCAAGTGGGACATGACTGGAAACACCATATATTTT	CAIKWDMTGNTIYF
TRBV27	TRBJ2-1	TRBD2	-	TGTGCCAGCAGTCCGACTAGCGGGAGGGCCAACAATGAGCAGTTCTTC	CASSPTSGRANNEQFF
TRBV29-1	TRBJ2-1	TRBD2	-	TGCAGCGTTGAAGCGGGAGGGCCGGGTGAGCAGTTCTTC	CSVEAGGPGEQFF
TRBV4-3	TRBJ2-1	-	-	TGCGCCAGCAGCCAAGATGAACTAGTGTTCAATGAGCAGTTCTTC	CASSQDELVFNEQFF
TRBV27	TRBJ1-1	TRBD1	-	TGTGCCAGCAGTTTACAAGGACAGGGGCCGAACACTGAAGCTTTCTTT	CASSLQGQGPNTEAFF
TRBV2	TRBJ1-1	TRBD1	-	TGTGCCAGCAGTGTTCAACAGGGGACTGAAGCTTTCTTT	CASSVQQGTEAFF
TRBV13	TRBJ1-1	-	-	TGTGCCAGCTGCCGACTGGAGCTAAACACTGAAGCTTTCTTT	CASCRLELNTEAFF
TRBV19	TRBJ2-1	TRBD2	-	TGTGCCAGTAGTATGTTAGCGGGAGCGTCGAATGAGCAGTTCTTC	CASSMLAGASNEQFF
TRBV10-3	TRBJ2-3	-	-	TGTGCCATCAGTGACGGGGGAGACACAGATACGCAGTATTTT	CAISDGGDTDTQYF
TRBV3-1/TRBV3-2	TRBJ2-1	TRBD2	-	TGTGCCAGCAGCCAAGATCTCGCGGGGGCCTACAATGAGCAGTTCTTC	CASSQDLAGAYNEQFF
TRBV9	TRBJ1-3	TRBD1	-	TGTGCCAGCAGCGTATTCGACAGGGCTGACACCATATATTTT	CASSVFDRADTIYF
TRBV30	TRBJ2-6	-	-	TGTGCCTGGACTTCTTCTGGGGCCAACGTCCTGACTTTC	CAWTSSGANVLTF
TRBV27	TRBJ1-2	-	-	TGTGCCAGCAGTTTCAGGGGCTCTTATGGCTACACCTTC	CASSFRGSYGYTF
TRBV18	TRBJ1-1	-	-	TGTGCCAGCTCACCTGCGAGAGGAAACACTGAAGCTTTCTTT	CASSPARGNTEAFF
TRBV5-4	TRBJ1-2	-	-	TGTGCCAGTACCACGGCGGGGGGCAATGGCTACACCTTC	CASTTAGGNGYTF
TRBV2	TRBJ1-2	-	-	TGTGCCAGCAGTGCTAGGCAGAACTATGGCTACACCTTC	CASSARQNYGYTF
TRBV5-8	TRBJ1-1	-	-	TGTGCCAGCAGCTTAGGGGTTTTGGTAAACACTGAAGCTTTCTTT	CASSLGVLVNTEAFF
TRBV27	TRBJ1-1	TRBD1	-	TGTGCCAGCAGTAAACGGGGACAGGGGTCGAACACTGAAGCTTTCTTT	CASSKRGQGSNTEAFF
TRBV7-2	TRBJ1-2	TRBD1	few	TGTGCCAGCAGGACAGCACAGGGGGTTTATGGCTACACCTTC	CASRTAQGVYGYTF
TRBV2	TRBJ2-7	-	-	TGTGCCAGCAGTACCGACAGAGCCTACGAGCAGTACTTC	CASSTDRAYEQYF
TRBV9	TRBJ2-2	TRBD1	many	TGTGCCAGCAGCGGGTGGACAGGGGAACTGAACACCGGGGAGCTGTTTTTT	CASSGWTGELNTGELFF
TRBV6-2/TRBV6-3	TRBJ1-4	-	once	TGTGCCAGCAGTTTAGTGGAACTGTTTTTT	CASSLVELFF
TRBV30	TRBJ1-1	-	-	TGTGCCTGGACGTGGGGGCTGAACACTGAAGCTTTCTTT	CAWTWGLNTEAFF
TRBV9	TRBJ1-3	TRBD1	few	TGTGCCAGCAGCGTCGACAGGGGGTCTGGAAACACCATATATTTT	CASSVDRGSGNTIYF
TRBV12-5	TRBJ1-1	TRBD1	-	TGTGCTAGTGGTATCAACAGGGGAGCCGAAGCTTTCTTT	CASGINRGAEAFF
TRBV18	TRBJ2-2	-	once	TGTGCCAGCTCACCGTTCGCGGTGAACACCGGGGAGCTGTTTTTT	CASSPFAVNTGELFF
TRBV19	TRBJ2-1	-	-	TGTGCCAGTAGCTACCGCCGACAGCACAATGAGCAGTTCTTC	CASSYRRQHNEQFF
TRBV12-3/TRBV12-4	TRBJ1-2	TRBD1	-	TGTGCCAGCAGTATCGACAGGGTGCGAGGCTACACCTTC	CASSIDRVRGYTF
TRBV7-3	TRBJ2-5	-	-	TGTGCCAGCAGCTTCCAAGCTCGGGAGACCCAGTACTTC	CASSFQARETQYF
TRBV7-2	TRBJ2-7	-	-	TGTGCCAGCAGCTTCCTCTACGAGCAGTACTTC	CASSFLYEQYF
TRBV19	TRBJ1-3	-	-	TGTGCCAGTAGTGTTAACAGGGATCCTGGAAACACCATATATTTT	CASSVNRDPGNTIYF
TRBV5-4	TRBJ1-1	-	-	TGTGCCAGCAGCTTTATAGGGGCTGAAGCTTTCTTT	CASSFIGAEAFF
TRBV28	TRBJ1-1	-	-	TGTGCCAGCAGATTCTACCTGGGACACCAGAACACTGAAGCTTTCTTT	CASRFYLGHQNTEAFF
TRBV5-1	TRBJ2-3	-	-	TGCGCCAGCAGCCCCTCTGGAGGCGGCACAGATACGCAGTATTTT	CASSPSGGGTDTQYF
TRBV14	TRBJ2-7	-	few	TGTGCCAGCAGCCCTACTACTCTGGCCCTAGTTTCCGAGCAGTACTTC	CASSPTTLALVSEQYF
TRBV10-3	TRBJ2-3	TRBD2	-	TGTGCCATCAGCCAACCGACTAGCGGGGCCCCAGATACGCAGTATTTT	CAISQPTSGAPDTQYF
TRBV6-5	TRBJ2-3	-	-	TGTGCCAGCAGTTACTCGAGGGTGGATACGCAGTATTTT	CASSYSRVDTQYF
TRBV6-2/TRBV6-3	TRBJ1-1	TRBD1	once	TGTGCCAGCAGTTTCTGGGACAGGGTCGGACAAGCTGAAGCTTTCTTT	CASSFWDRVGQAEAFF